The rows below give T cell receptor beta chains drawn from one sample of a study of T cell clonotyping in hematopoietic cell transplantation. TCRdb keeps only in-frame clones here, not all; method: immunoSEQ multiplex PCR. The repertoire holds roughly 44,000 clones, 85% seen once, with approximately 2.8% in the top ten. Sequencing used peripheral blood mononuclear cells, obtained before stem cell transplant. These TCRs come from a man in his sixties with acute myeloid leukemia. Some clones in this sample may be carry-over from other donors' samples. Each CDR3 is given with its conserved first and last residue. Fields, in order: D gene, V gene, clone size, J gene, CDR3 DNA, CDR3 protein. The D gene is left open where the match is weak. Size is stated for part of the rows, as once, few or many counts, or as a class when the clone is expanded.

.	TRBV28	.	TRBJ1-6	TGTGCCAGCTCCACTCACAGGGATAATTCACCCCTCCACTTT	CASSTHRDNSPLHF
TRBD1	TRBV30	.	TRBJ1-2	TGTGTCTTGGGGGGGACAGGGGAGAGCATGGGCTATGGCTACACCTTC	CVLGGTGESMGYGYTF
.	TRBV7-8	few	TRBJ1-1	TGTGCCAGCAGCTTAGTTACCCGGGGGCGGGGGAACACTGAAGCTTTCTTT	CASSLVTRGRGNTEAFF
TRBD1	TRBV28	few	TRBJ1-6	TGTGCCAGTAACCCCGGACAGGGAAGGGCGTCCCCACCCCTCCACTTT	CASNPGQGRASPPLHF
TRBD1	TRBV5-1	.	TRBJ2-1	TGCGCCAGCAGCCACTGGGACAGGGATGTGAGTGAGCAGTTCTTC	CASSHWDRDVSEQFF
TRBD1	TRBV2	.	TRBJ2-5	TGTGCCAGCAGCTCGGACAGGTTGGGTCGGGAGACCCAGTACTTC	CASSSDRLGRETQYF
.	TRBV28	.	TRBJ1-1	TGTGCCAGCAGCCAAAAAAAAGCTTTCTTT	CASSQKKAFF
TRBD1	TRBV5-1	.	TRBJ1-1	TGCGCCAGCAGCTCGGACAGGGGGGTAACTGAAGCTTTCTTT	CASSSDRGVTEAFF
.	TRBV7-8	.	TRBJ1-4	TGTGCCAGCAGCTTAGCGCGCGGGGACGAAAAACTGTTTTTT	CASSLARGDEKLFF
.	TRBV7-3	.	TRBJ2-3	TGTGCCAGCAGCGCCCGGACGCAACCCTTCACAGATACGCAGTATTTT	CASSARTQPFTDTQYF
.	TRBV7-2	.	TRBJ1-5	TGTGCCAGCAGCTTACAATCGGGATCGGATCAGCCCCAGCATTTT	CASSLQSGSDQPQHF
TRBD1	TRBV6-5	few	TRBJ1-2	TGTGCCAGCAGTAGGGACAGGGGCCCTATCGGCTACACCTTC	CASSRDRGPIGYTF
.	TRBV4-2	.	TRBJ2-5	TGTGCCAGCAGCCAAGGCGGGGCCTACCAAGAGACCCAGTACTTC	CASSQGGAYQETQYF
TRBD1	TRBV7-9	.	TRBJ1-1	TGTGCCAGCAGCTTAGACGTGACAGGGGGATTAGAAGCTTTCTTT	CASSLDVTGGLEAFF
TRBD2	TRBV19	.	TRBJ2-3	TGTGCCAGTAGTATCGGGACTACCACAGATACGCAGTATTTT	CASSIGTTTDTQYF
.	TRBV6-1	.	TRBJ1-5	TGTGCCAGCGGAGGGGGGGTAGGCAATCAGCCCCAGCATTTT	CASGGGVGNQPQHF
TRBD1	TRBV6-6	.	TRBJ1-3	TGTGCCAGCAGTTACGGACAGGGTAGTGGAAACACCATATATTTT	CASSYGQGSGNTIYF
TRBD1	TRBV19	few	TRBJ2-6	TGTGCCAGTAGTATCTCCGGGACAGGGACAAGGGCCAACGTCCTGACTTTC	CASSISGTGTRANVLTF
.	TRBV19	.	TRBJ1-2	TGTGCCAGTAGACGGGACACAACTAACTATGGCTACACCTTC	CASRRDTTNYGYTF
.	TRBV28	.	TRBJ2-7	TGTGCCAGCAGGCCGCCGGGGCACTACGGCGAGCAGTACTTC	CASRPPGHYGEQYF
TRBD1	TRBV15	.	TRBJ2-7	TGTGCCACCAGCAGAGAAGGGACAGGGGGCTACGAGCAGTACTTC	CATSREGTGGYEQYF
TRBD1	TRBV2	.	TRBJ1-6	TGTGCCAGCCGACAGGGAGAGAATTCACCCCTCCACTTT	CASRQGENSPLHF
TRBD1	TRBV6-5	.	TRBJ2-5	TGTGCCAGCAACCAGGACAGGCACCAAGAGACCCAGTACTTC	CASNQDRHQETQYF
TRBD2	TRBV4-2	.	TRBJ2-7	TGTGCCAGCAGCCGCGACAGCGGGGGGGGCTACGAGCAGTACTTC	CASSRDSGGGYEQYF
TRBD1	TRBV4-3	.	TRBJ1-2	TGCGCCAGCAGCCAAGGGGAACAGGGGGCCAACTATGGCTACACCTTC	CASSQGEQGANYGYTF
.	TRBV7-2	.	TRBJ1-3	TGTGCCAGCAGCTTACAGGGTTTATTTGGAAACACCATATATTTT	CASSLQGLFGNTIYF
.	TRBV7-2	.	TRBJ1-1	TGTGCCAGCAGCTTGCCAGCTGAAGCTTTCTTT	CASSLPAEAFF
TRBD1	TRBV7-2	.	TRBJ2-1	TGTGCCAGCAGCTTAGAGGTTACAGGGGGCCCTGAGCAGTTCTTC	CASSLEVTGGPEQFF
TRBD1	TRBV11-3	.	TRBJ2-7	TGTGCCAGCAGCTTAGATCCCAGGGGGCTCTACGAGCAGTACTTC	CASSLDPRGLYEQYF
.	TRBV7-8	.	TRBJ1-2	TGTGCCAGCAGCTTAATTTGGGGGAATGACTATGGCTACACCTTC	CASSLIWGNDYGYTF
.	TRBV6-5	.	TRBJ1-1	TGTGCCAGCAGTTATGTCCCGGGGACTGAAGCTTTCTTT	CASSYVPGTEAFF
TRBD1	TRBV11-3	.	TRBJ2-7	TGTGCCAGCAGCTTAGGTCCGGGACAGGGTTACGAGCAGTACTTC	CASSLGPGQGYEQYF
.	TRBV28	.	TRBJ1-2	TGTGCCAGCAGTTTATGGGGGGACTATAACTATGGCTACACCTTC	CASSLWGDYNYGYTF
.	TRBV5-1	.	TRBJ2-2	TGCGCCAGCAGCTTGGGAGGGGGGAACACCGGGGAGCTGTTTTTT	CASSLGGGNTGELFF
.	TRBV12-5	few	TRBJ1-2	TGTGCTAGTGGTCCCAGTCAGAACTATGGCTACACCTTC	CASGPSQNYGYTF
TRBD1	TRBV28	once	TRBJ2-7	TGTGCCGCCCAGGGGGACAGGGAGGACGAGCAGTACTTC	CAAQGDREDEQYF
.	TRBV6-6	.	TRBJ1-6	TGTGCCAGCCTGGGGGTTATGGAGTCCTATAATTCACCCCTCCACTTT	CASLGVMESYNSPLHF
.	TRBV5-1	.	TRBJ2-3	TGCGCCAGCAGCTTGGCCGGGGGGCAGACAGATACGCAGTATTTT	CASSLAGGQTDTQYF
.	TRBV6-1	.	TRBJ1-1	TGTGCCAGCAGTCCCCACCCCAGGGCGGTCACTGAAGCTTTCTTT	CASSPHPRAVTEAFF
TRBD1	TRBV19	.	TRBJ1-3	TGTGCCAGTATTGGGACAGGTCACTCTGGAAACACCATATATTTT	CASIGTGHSGNTIYF
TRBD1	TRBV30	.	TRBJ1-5	TGTGCCTGGAGCCGTGACAGGGGGGAGCCCCAGCATTTT	CAWSRDRGEPQHF
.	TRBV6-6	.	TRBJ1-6	TGTGCCAGCAGTTACTCCGGGAGGCCCCTCCACTTT	CASSYSGRPLHF
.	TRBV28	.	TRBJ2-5	TGTGCCAGCAGTTTACGCGCCGAGACCCAGTACTTC	CASSLRAETQYF
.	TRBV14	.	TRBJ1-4	TGTGCCAGCAGCCAACTCCAGGCGGGGGCTAATGAAAAACTGTTTTTT	CASSQLQAGANEKLFF
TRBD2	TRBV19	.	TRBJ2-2	TGTGCCAGTAGTATCCTGGGAGGGTATTCCGGGGAGCTGTTTTTT	CASSILGGYSGELFF
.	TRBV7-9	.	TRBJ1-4	TGTGCCAGCAGCCTCGTAGTAGGTGCTAATGAAAAACTGTTTTTT	CASSLVVGANEKLFF
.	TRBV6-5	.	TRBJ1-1	TGTGCCAGCAGTTATCACACTGAAGCTTTCTTT	CASSYHTEAFF
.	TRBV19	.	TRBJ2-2	TGTGCCAGTAGTATGTGGACCGGGGAGCTGTTTTTT	CASSMWTGELFF
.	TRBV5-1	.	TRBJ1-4	TGCGCCAGCAGCGCCCGACAGGACTCAGGAAATGAAAAACTGTTTTTT	CASSARQDSGNEKLFF
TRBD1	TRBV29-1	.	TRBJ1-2	TGCAGCGTTGAAGGCAACACAGGGGATGGCTACACCTTC	CSVEGNTGDGYTF
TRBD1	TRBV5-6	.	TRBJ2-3	TGTGCCAGCCGAAGACAGGGGACGCCCTATACGCAGTATTTT	CASRRQGTPYTQYF